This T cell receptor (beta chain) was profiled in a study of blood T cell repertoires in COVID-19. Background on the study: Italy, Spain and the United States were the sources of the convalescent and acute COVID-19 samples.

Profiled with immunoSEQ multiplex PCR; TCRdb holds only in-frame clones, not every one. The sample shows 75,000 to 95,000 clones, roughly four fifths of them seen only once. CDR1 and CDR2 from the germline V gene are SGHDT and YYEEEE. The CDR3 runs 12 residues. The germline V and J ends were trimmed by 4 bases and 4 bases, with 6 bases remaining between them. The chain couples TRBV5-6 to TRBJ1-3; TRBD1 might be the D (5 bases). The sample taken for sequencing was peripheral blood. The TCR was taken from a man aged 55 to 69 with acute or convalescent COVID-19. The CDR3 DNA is TGTGCCAGCAGCCCAGGGGGAAACACCATATATTTT. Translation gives CASSPGGNTIYF.